This T cell receptor (beta chain) comes out of a study of spatial heterogeneity in lung cancer. Study-level information: The donors, 72 patients with untreated early-stage non-small cell lung cancer, provided the samples. Overall study findings and caveats: Resection saw ubiquitous expanded tumor TCRs appear in blood more than follow-up did.

TCRdb independently ran MiXCR on the 5' RACE reads; one entry per CDR3 protein. The data contain roughly 120,000 distinct CDR3 sequences, 9% to 15% of them singletons. Noted time point: blood at routine non-recurrence follow-up after resection. Researchers sequenced whole RNA taken from tumor, nontumor lung or frozen PBMC without sorting. This CDR3 comprises 13 residues. V was clipped by 6 bases and J by 12 bases; unmatched bases: 12. This clonotype turned up a few times. The antigen is undetermined. Sequenced here: PBMCs, sampled at follow-up. The origin of this receptor is a male donor with early-stage non-small cell lung cancer. The rearrangement joins TRBV12-3 or TRBV12-4 to TRBJ2-7, with TRBD1 identical over 9 bases. The CDR3 nucleotides read TGTGCCAGCAGCAAGACAGGGGGAGTTTGGGCGTACTTC. Translated: CASSKTGGVWAYF.